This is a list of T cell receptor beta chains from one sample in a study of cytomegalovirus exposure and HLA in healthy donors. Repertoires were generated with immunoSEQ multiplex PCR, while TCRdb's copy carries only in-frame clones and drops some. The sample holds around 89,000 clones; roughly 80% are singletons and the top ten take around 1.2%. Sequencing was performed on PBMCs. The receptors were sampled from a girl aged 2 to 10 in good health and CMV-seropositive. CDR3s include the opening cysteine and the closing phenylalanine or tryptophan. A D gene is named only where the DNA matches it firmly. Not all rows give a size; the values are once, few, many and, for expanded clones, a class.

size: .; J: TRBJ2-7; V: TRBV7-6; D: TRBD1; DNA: TGTGCCAGCTCCCGTAGTAGGTCAGGGGGCTCCTACGAGCAGTACTTC; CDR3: CASSRSRSGGSYEQYF
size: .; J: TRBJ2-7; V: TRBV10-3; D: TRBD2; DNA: TGTGCCATCAGTGACGGGACTAGCGGGAGTAGGGAGCAGTACTTC; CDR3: CAISDGTSGSREQYF
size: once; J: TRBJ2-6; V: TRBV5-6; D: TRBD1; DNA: TGTGCCAGCAGCTTGGTGGGTCAGGGGGCGGGCTCTGGGGCCAACGTCCTGACTTTC; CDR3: CASSLVGQGAGSGANVLTF
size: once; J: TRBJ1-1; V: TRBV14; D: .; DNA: TGTGCCAGCAGCACGGGGGTGGGGACTGAAGCTTTCTTT; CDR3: CASSTGVGTEAFF
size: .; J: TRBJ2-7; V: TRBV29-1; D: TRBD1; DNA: TGCAGCGCTGACATGGGACAGCTCTACGAGCAGTACTTC; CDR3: CSADMGQLYEQYF
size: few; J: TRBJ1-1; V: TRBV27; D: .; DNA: TGTGCCAGCGCCACAGAGAACACTGAAGCTTTCTTT; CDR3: CASATENTEAFF
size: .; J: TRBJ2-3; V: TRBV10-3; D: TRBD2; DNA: TGTGCCATCAGTGAGAGACTAGCGGGGATCACTAGCACAGATACGCAGTATTTT; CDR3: CAISERLAGITSTDTQYF
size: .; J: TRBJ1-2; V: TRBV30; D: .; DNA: TGTGCCTGGACCGTCTTGTCAGGTGGCTACACCTTC; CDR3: CAWTVLSGGYTF
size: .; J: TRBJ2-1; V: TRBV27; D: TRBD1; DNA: TGTGCCAGCAGTTTAGGGGACAGTGGCCGCTTCGGTAATGAGCAGTTCTTC; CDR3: CASSLGDSGRFGNEQFF
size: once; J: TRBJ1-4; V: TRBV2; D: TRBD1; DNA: TGTGCCATCCCGACAGGGGGTGAAAAACTGTTTTTT; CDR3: CAIPTGGEKLFF
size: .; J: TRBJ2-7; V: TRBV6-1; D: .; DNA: TGTGCCAGCAGCCTTGACAGCTACGAGCAGTACTTC; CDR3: CASSLDSYEQYF
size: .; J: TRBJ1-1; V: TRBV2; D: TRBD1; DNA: TGTGCCAGCAACCCATGGACAGGTCGGTTAAACACTGAAGCTTTCTTT; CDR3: CASNPWTGRLNTEAFF
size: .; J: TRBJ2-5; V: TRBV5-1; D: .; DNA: TGCGCCAGCAGCCCAGGACTGATTGGGGGGGAGACCCAGTACTTC; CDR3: CASSPGLIGGETQYF
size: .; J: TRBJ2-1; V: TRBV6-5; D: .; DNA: TGTGCCAGCAGTTACTCGCGACAGTTCTACAATGAGCAGTTCTTC; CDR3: CASSYSRQFYNEQFF
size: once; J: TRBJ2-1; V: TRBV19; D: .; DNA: TGTGCCAGTAGTATAACCCCCCTAACGACAGAATACAATGAGCAGTTCTTC; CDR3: CASSITPLTTEYNEQFF
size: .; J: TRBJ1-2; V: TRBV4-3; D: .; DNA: TGCGCCAGCAGCCACCAACAGGGAGATAGCTATGGCTACACCTTC; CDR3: CASSHQQGDSYGYTF
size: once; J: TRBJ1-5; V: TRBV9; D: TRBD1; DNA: TGTGCCAGCAGCGTAGGGACAGGGGGCGCGACCCAGCATTTT; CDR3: CASSVGTGGATQHF
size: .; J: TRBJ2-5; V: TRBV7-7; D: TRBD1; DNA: TGTGCCAGCAGCTCCATTGGACAGGGTGAGACCCAGTACTTC; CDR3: CASSSIGQGETQYF
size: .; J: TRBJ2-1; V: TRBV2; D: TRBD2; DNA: TGTGCCAGCAGGGCCGTCTTACTAGCGGGAAGGAAGTATGAGCAGTTCTTC; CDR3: CASRAVLLAGRKYEQFF
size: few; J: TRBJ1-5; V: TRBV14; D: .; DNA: TGTGCCAGCAGCCAAGATCTTTGGGCAGCCCAGCATTTT; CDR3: CASSQDLWAAQHF
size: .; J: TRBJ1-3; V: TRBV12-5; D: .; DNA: TGTGCTAGTGGTTTGCTACAGGGTGCAGGAAACACCATATATTTT; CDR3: CASGLLQGAGNTIYF
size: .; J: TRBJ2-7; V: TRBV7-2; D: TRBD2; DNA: TGTGCCAGCAGCTATGCGGGAGGGGTGATGTGGGAGCAGTACTTC; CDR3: CASSYAGGVMWEQYF
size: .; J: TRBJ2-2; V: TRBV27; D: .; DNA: TGTGCCAGCCGGAATGGACAGTTCTTAAACACCGGGGAGCTGTTTTTT; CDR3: CASRNGQFLNTGELFF
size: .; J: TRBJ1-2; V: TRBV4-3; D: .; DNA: TGCGCCAGCAGCCAACCTGATCGACAGAATGGCTACACCTTC; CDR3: CASSQPDRQNGYTF
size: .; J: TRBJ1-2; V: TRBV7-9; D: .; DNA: TGTGCCAGCAGCTTAGAAGCAGGGATAGGCTACACCTTC; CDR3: CASSLEAGIGYTF
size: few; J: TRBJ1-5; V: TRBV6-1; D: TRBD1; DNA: TGTGCCAGCAGTGAAGCAATCATGGGACAGGGGAATCAGCCCCAGCATTTT; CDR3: CASSEAIMGQGNQPQHF
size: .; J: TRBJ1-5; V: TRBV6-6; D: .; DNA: TGTGCCAGCAGTTACTCTCTTTATAGCAATCAGCCCCAGCATTTT; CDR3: CASSYSLYSNQPQHF
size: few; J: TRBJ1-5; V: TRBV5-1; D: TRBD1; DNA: TGCGCCAGCAGCCGTGGGACAGGGGAGAGCAATCAGCCCCAGCATTTT; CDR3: CASSRGTGESNQPQHF